This T cell receptor beta chain was captured in a study of blood T cells in healthy people across ages. CDR3 length equals 13 residues. The V gene's germline CDR1 is SGHTA and CDR2 FQGNSA. The germline V and J ends were trimmed by 2 bases and 2 bases, with 6 bases remaining between them. This clonotype was detected ten times or more. Primed by a sample-barcoded 5' primer and a J-beta primer mix, a second PCR proceeded for about 6 to 12 cycles. One entry per CDR3 protein, called by TCRdb with MiXCR from the 5' RACE reads. This table holds over 600,000 distinct CDR3 sequences, 40% to 50% found once. The sample was blood. The TCR sequence derives from a man older than 75 in good health. V usage is TRBV7-2 and J usage is TRBJ1-2; D gene uncertain. The CDR3 region has the DNA TGTGCCAGCAGCTTATGGCAGAACTATGGCTACACCTTC. Its protein product is CASSLWQNYGYTF.